The rows below give T cell receptor beta chains drawn from one sample of a study of T cell responses to AZD1222 COVID-19 vaccine. Assay: immunoSEQ multiplex PCR; the TCRdb copy retains only in-frame clones and omits some. Of 150,000 to 200,000 clones in the sample, more than 90% were seen once. This specimen consisted of peripheral blood, obtained on day 0 of AZD1222 vaccination. Receptors originate from an adult in good health. Both conserved end residues are part of each CDR3. Each record gives: V gene, J gene, D gene, clone size, CDR3 DNA, CDR3 protein. The D gene is left open where the match is weak. Clone size is not always given. Where it is, it says once, few, many or a class for expanded clones.

TRBV4-1	TRBJ1-1	TRBD1	NA	TGCGCCAGCAGCCAAAACCCCGGGACAGGGACTAACACTGAAGCTTTCTTT	CASSQNPGTGTNTEAFF
TRBV5-1	TRBJ1-1	NA	NA	TGCGCCAGCAGCTTGGCCGTGGAGGGGACTGAAGCTTTCTTT	CASSLAVEGTEAFF
TRBV4-2	TRBJ1-5	TRBD1	NA	TGTGCCAGCAGCCGGACAGGGGGCCCGGGTAGCAATCAGCCCCAGCATTTT	CASSRTGGPGSNQPQHF
TRBV5-1	TRBJ1-1	NA	NA	TGCGCCAGCAGATTCCCAGGGGTTACTGAAGCTTTCTTT	CASRFPGVTEAFF
TRBV5-1	TRBJ2-3	NA	NA	TGCGCCAGCAAGCAGCCAACCCAGGGCAGAAGGGCAGATACGCAGTATTTT	CASKQPTQGRRADTQYF
TRBV19	TRBJ2-2	TRBD1	NA	TGTGCCAGTAGTATAGACAGGGGGTCCGGGGAGCTGTTTTTT	CASSIDRGSGELFF
TRBV5-1	TRBJ2-5	NA	NA	TGCGCCAGCAGCTTGGACCAGGGGCAAGAGACCCAGTACTTC	CASSLDQGQETQYF
TRBV5-1	TRBJ2-7	TRBD2	NA	TGCGCCAGCAGCTTGGTGGTAGCGGGTTCCTACGAGCAGTACTTC	CASSLVVAGSYEQYF
TRBV5-1	TRBJ2-2	TRBD2	NA	TGCGCCAGCGCACCAGGACTAGCGGGTAACACCGGGGAGCTGTTTTTT	CASAPGLAGNTGELFF
TRBV6-4	TRBJ2-3	TRBD2	NA	TGTGCCAGCAGTATCGAAGCGGGAGAGACAGATACGCAGTATTTT	CASSIEAGETDTQYF
TRBV19	TRBJ2-2	NA	NA	TGTGCCAGTAGTATAGTACGTACCTACCCGAACACCGGGGAGCTGTTTTTT	CASSIVRTYPNTGELFF
TRBV12-5	TRBJ1-1	TRBD1	NA	TGTGCTAGTGGTTACGACGGGACAGCCTCTGAAGCTTTCTTT	CASGYDGTASEAFF
TRBV19	TRBJ2-1	NA	NA	TGTGCCAGTAAAACCTACAATGAGCAGTTCTTC	CASKTYNEQFF
TRBV10-3	TRBJ1-1	NA	NA	TGTGCCATCAGTGAAGGAAAGGGGAACACTGAAGCTTTCTTT	CAISEGKGNTEAFF
TRBV10-3	TRBJ2-3	TRBD2	NA	TGTGCCATCAGTGTCCCCGAGAAAGCGGGAGGGTACACAGATACGCAGTATTTT	CAISVPEKAGGYTDTQYF
TRBV9	TRBJ1-1	NA	NA	TGTGCCAGCAGCGTAGTGGGAGGGGCGGGCACTGAAGCTTTCTTT	CASSVVGGAGTEAFF
TRBV25-1	TRBJ1-2	NA	NA	TGTGCCAGCAGTGAATTTGGAGGGGGTGGCTACACCTTC	CASSEFGGGGYTF
TRBV6-1	TRBJ1-4	NA	once	TGTGCCAGCAGTGAAAGGGCGATTACTAATGAAAAACTGTTTTTT	CASSERAITNEKLFF
TRBV6-5	TRBJ1-2	TRBD1	NA	TGTGCCAGCAGCGGGGGGACAGCGGGTAACTATGGCTACACCTTC	CASSGGTAGNYGYTF
TRBV25-1	TRBJ2-7	TRBD1	NA	TGTGCCAGCAGTGACTCATACAGGGGGATGTCCTACGAGCAGTACTTC	CASSDSYRGMSYEQYF
TRBV5-1	TRBJ2-7	TRBD2	NA	TGCGCCAGCAGCGCGAGTTATAGGGCTAGCGGCCATTACGAGCAGTACTTC	CASSASYRASGHYEQYF
TRBV29-1	TRBJ1-1	TRBD1	NA	TGCAGCGTCAGACAGGGAGGGGGCACTGAAGCTTTCTTT	CSVRQGGGTEAFF
TRBV7-8	TRBJ2-1	NA	once	TGTGCCAGCAGCCCGAAAGAGGCCACCACCTACAATGAGCAGTTCTTC	CASSPKEATTYNEQFF
TRBV29-1	TRBJ1-2	NA	NA	TGCAGCGTTGGGACAGCATCTTATGGCTACACCTTC	CSVGTASYGYTF
TRBV11-3	TRBJ2-3	NA	once	TGTGCCAGCAGCTTAGATCTGGGCGGGCTGACAGATACGCAGTATTTT	CASSLDLGGLTDTQYF
TRBV15	TRBJ2-3	TRBD2	NA	TGTGCCACCAGCCCAGCGGGAGTAGAGGGTACAGATACGCAGTATTTT	CATSPAGVEGTDTQYF
TRBV6-6	TRBJ2-3	TRBD2	NA	TGTGCCAGCAGTCCCTTTCGGACTAGCGGGGAACTAACAGATACGCAGTATTTT	CASSPFRTSGELTDTQYF
TRBV27	TRBJ2-7	NA	NA	TGTGCCAGCAGTTTAGCCGGGACGTTTTCCTACGAGCAGTACTTC	CASSLAGTFSYEQYF
TRBV5-4	TRBJ1-3	NA	NA	TGTGCCAGCAGCTTGGATCCGGGGAGCTCTGGAAACACCATATATTTT	CASSLDPGSSGNTIYF
TRBV18	TRBJ2-1	TRBD2	NA	TGTGCCAGCTCACCTAGCGGGAGCCACAATGAGCAGTTCTTC	CASSPSGSHNEQFF
TRBV2	TRBJ1-2	NA	NA	TGTGCCAGCAGTGAAGCGGGGGGTAGATTTAACAGGTTTAACTATGGCTACACCTTC	CASSEAGGRFNRFNYGYTF
TRBV5-1	TRBJ2-1	TRBD2	NA	TGCGCCAGCAGCCTCGGGACTAGCGGATACTCCTACAATGAGCAGTTCTTC	CASSLGTSGYSYNEQFF
TRBV21-1	TRBJ2-1	NA	NA	TGTGCCAGCAGCAAAGAAGGTTTGGACAGGCCCGGGTCCTACAATGAGCAGTTCTTC	CASSKEGLDRPGSYNEQFF
TRBV5-8	TRBJ1-2	NA	NA	TGTGCCAGCACCCTGGGGGAAGGCTACACCTTC	CASTLGEGYTF
TRBV30	TRBJ1-4	NA	once	TGTGCCTGGAGTGTTTCGGAAAAACTGTTTTTT	CAWSVSEKLFF
TRBV20-1	TRBJ1-2	NA	NA	TGCAGTGCCAGGTTGATCTATGGCTACACCTTC	CSARLIYGYTF
TRBV19	TRBJ1-5	TRBD1	NA	TGTGCCAGTAGTATAGATCAATTTACAGGGGGCCTTTATCAGCCCCAGCATTTT	CASSIDQFTGGLYQPQHF
TRBV5-1	TRBJ1-5	NA	NA	TGCGCCAGCAGCTTGGCAGGGACCAATCAGCCCCAGCATTTT	CASSLAGTNQPQHF
TRBV10-3	TRBJ2-1	TRBD2	once	TGTGCCGTTAGCGGGAGGGACGATGAGCAGTTCTTC	CAVSGRDDEQFF
TRBV6-5	TRBJ2-7	NA	NA	TGTGCCAGCAGTTATGCACTTGGGGGAGAGGCTTACGAGCAGTACTTC	CASSYALGGEAYEQYF
TRBV5-4	TRBJ2-7	TRBD1	NA	TGTGCCAGCAGCTTGAGACAGGGGGCATACGAGCAGTACTTC	CASSLRQGAYEQYF
TRBV18	TRBJ1-5	TRBD1	NA	TGTGCCAGCTCACCACCTCGACAGGGGGCGGATCAGCCCCAGCATTTT	CASSPPRQGADQPQHF
TRBV2	TRBJ2-1	TRBD2	NA	TGTGCCAGCAGGTCTACTAGCGGGAGGCATATTCGGGGGCAGTTCTTC	CASRSTSGRHIRGQFF
TRBV4-1	TRBJ2-2	NA	NA	TGCGCCAGCAGCCAAGATCGGTGGGAGCTGTTTTTT	CASSQDRWELFF
TRBV18	TRBJ1-1	NA	NA	TGTGCCAGCTCACCCACAGGGAACACTGAAGCTTTCTTT	CASSPTGNTEAFF
TRBV19	TRBJ2-1	TRBD2	NA	TGTGCCAGTACCGTCGTGGCTAGCGGGAGGTCCCGCTCCTACAATGAGCAGTTCTTC	CASTVVASGRSRSYNEQFF
TRBV6-1	TRBJ1-5	NA	NA	TGTGCCAGCAGTGAATACTTTAGCAATCAGCCCCAGCATTTT	CASSEYFSNQPQHF
TRBV5-6	TRBJ2-7	NA	NA	TGTGCCAGCAGCAGGGCGGGCCCCTCCTACGAGCAGTACTTC	CASSRAGPSYEQYF
TRBV20-1	TRBJ2-3	NA	NA	TGCAGTGCTAGTCAAGGAGGGCCCCCTGCTACGCAGTATTTT	CSASQGGPPATQYF
TRBV30	TRBJ1-6	NA	NA	TGTGCCTGGAGTGTAGGGGAACCCTATAATTCACCCCTCCACTTT	CAWSVGEPYNSPLHF
TRBV6-5	TRBJ2-1	TRBD2	NA	TGTGCCAGCAGAGTACCGGGAGGGCGAAATGAGCAGTTCTTC	CASRVPGGRNEQFF
TRBV15	TRBJ2-1	TRBD2	NA	TGTGCCACCAGCAGGAAGACTAGCGGGAGCGTTGAGCAGTTCTTC	CATSRKTSGSVEQFF
TRBV28	TRBJ2-5	TRBD2	NA	TGTGCCAGCAGTCTTTCCGCGACTAGCGGGAGGCAAGAGACCCAGTACTTC	CASSLSATSGRQETQYF
TRBV20-1	TRBJ2-1	NA	NA	TGCAGTGCTAGTCTGACTATCCTGTACAATGAGCAGTTCTTC	CSASLTILYNEQFF
TRBV11-3	TRBJ2-1	TRBD2	NA	TGTGCCAGCAGCCGGACTAGCGGGGGCATAGGGCATGAGCAGTTCTTC	CASSRTSGGIGHEQFF
TRBV7-8	TRBJ1-1	TRBD1	few	TGTGCCAGCAGCTCTCGACAGGGGCTCACTGAAGCTTTCTTT	CASSSRQGLTEAFF
TRBV5-1	TRBJ1-4	NA	NA	TGCGCCAGCAGCAGGGACATAGATGAAAAACTGTTTTTT	CASSRDIDEKLFF
TRBV29-1	TRBJ1-2	NA	NA	TGCAGCGTTGAAGGGGGCGCGGACTATGGCTACACCTTC	CSVEGGADYGYTF
TRBV5-1	TRBJ2-7	NA	NA	TGCGCCAGCAGCTTGGAAGGTAATCCCTACGAGCAGTACTTC	CASSLEGNPYEQYF
TRBV7-2	TRBJ1-4	TRBD1	once	TGTGCCAGCAGCTTGAGCGGGACAGGTGAAAAACTGTTTTTT	CASSLSGTGEKLFF